The next 8 T cell receptor beta chains were all read from a single sample in a study of early T cells in non-severe SARS-CoV-2 infection. TCRdb used MiXCR to reprocess the 5' RACE reads, holding one entry per CDR3 protein. The table has around 34,000 distinct CDR3 sequences, about 5% seen once. Sequenced material: whole blood. The receptors here all came from an adult who was a healthcare worker with PCR-confirmed SARS-CoV-2 infection or an uninfected control (not recorded which).

This clonotype was counted ten times or more. The genes are TRBV29-1 and TRBJ2-7, with no clear D. This CDR3 has 12 residues. Germline assignment: CDR1 SQVTM and CDR2 ANQGSEA. Trimming shortened V by 0 bases and J by 3 bases, and 6 bases separated the two germline ends. CDR3 DNA: TGCAGCGTTGAAGATTTTGGCTACGAGCAGTACTTC. Protein sequence: CSVEDFGYEQYF.

The DNA for the CDR3 is TGCGCCAGCAGCTTGTCCGGGACTAGCTCCCCCGGGGAGCTGTTTTTT. Translation gives CASSLSGTSSPGELFF. The rearrangement uses TRBV5-1 and TRBJ2-2, with 9 bases aligning to TRBD2. CDR3 length equals 16 residues. Germline V gives CDR1 SGHRS, CDR2 YFSETQ. Trimming at V came to 1 base and at J to 6 bases, leaving 7 bases not matched to a gene. Looking up the rest from reference TRBV5-1 and TRBJ2-2 gives the full variable domain: KAGVTQTPRYLIKTRGQQVTLSCSPISGHRSVSWYQQTPGQGLQFLFEYFSETQRNKGNFPGRFSGRQFSNSRSEMNVSTLELGDSALYLCASSLSGTSSPGELFFGEGSRLTVL.

This clonotype has ten or more counts. This chain uses TRBV5-4 with TRBJ1-1, with TRBD1 matching over 10 bases. The length of the CDR3 is 15 residues. The V gene end was trimmed by 7 bases and the J gene end by 3 bases; junction bases not matched to a gene: 9. From germline, CDR1 is SGHNT and CDR2 YYREEE (reference sequence). CDR3 residues: CASLGTGDNYTEAFF. CDR3 nucleotides: TGTGCCAGCCTGGGGACAGGGGATAACTACACTGAAGCTTTCTTT.

This clonotype was found many times. J is TRBJ1-1 and V is TRBV5-1; D not resolved. The CDR3 has 11 amino acids. V lost 4 bases and J lost 3, with 4 bases in between. Germline CDR1 is SGHRS and CDR2 is YFSETQ. The CDR3 protein is CASSLDTEAFF. In DNA form, the CDR3 reads TGCGCCAGCAGCCTGGACACTGAAGCTTTCTTT.

This clonotype was recorded a few times. This chain connects TRBV3-1 to TRBJ2-2; 10 positions agree with TRBD2. Per germline, CDR1 LGHDT and CDR2 YNNKEL (reference sequence). With V trimmed by 1 base and J by 6 bases, 8 bases remained unmatched. The CDR3 runs 17 residues. CDR3 sequence (DNA): TGTGCCAGCAGCCAAGTTAGCGGGGGGCGTAAATCCGGGGAGCTGTTTTTT. It codes for CASSQVSGGRKSGELFF.

This clonotype has a count of ten or more. One end of the junction does not line up with germline, which may come from a read error. This chain uses TRBV5-1 with TRBJ1-2; D is unclear. From germline, CDR1 is SGHRS and CDR2 YFSETQ. CDR3 length: 13 residues. The DNA of the CDR3 is TGCGCAAGCAGCGAACAGCCAGACTATGGCTACACCTTC. Amino acid sequence: CASSEQPDYGYTF.

The table lists this clonotype with many counts. This chain joins TRBV21-1 and TRBJ2-3; the D call of TRBD1 is as the table states it, not checked on the DNA. TRBV21-1 counts as a pseudogene. The CDR3 is made up of 16 amino acids. This CDR3 is CASSKRRTVLTDTQYF. In nucleotides, the CDR3 is TGTGCCAGCAGCAAACGACGGACAGTGCTCACAGATACGCAGTATTTT.

This clonotype was seen at least ten times. The V and J genes are TRBV12-5 and TRBJ2-2, with 9 bases lining up with TRBD1. Germline V CDR1 and CDR2: LGHNT, FRNRAP. The CDR3 contains 15 residues. Unmatched junction bases numbered 5, after V lost 7 bases and J lost 2 bases. The CDR3 protein is CASAPGQGNTGELFF. The DNA for the CDR3 is TGTGCTAGTGCTCCGGGACAGGGCAACACCGGGGAGCTGTTTTTT.